The sequence of this T cell receptor beta chain was determined in a study of blood T cell repertoires in COVID-19. Here immunoSEQ multiplex PCR was the method, and the copy in TCRdb shows in-frame clones only, minus some. The sample carries roughly 250,000 clones, approximately 87% recorded once. Sequenced input: peripheral blood. This clonotype originated in a woman in her twenties or thirties with COVID-19, enrolled during active disease.

As DNA, the CDR3 is TGCGCCAGCAGCTCCACTATAGCGGGGGGAGTCACAGATACGCAGTATTTT. This translates into CASSSTIAGGVTDTQYF. The chain couples TRBV5-1 to TRBJ2-3; 10 bases match TRBD2. V lost 3 bases and J lost 2; bases outside the gene matches: 9. Germline V CDR1 and CDR2: SGHRS, YFSETQ. This CDR3 has 17 residues.